The rows below give T cell receptor beta chains drawn from one sample of a study of blood T cell repertoires in COVID-19. TCRdb's copy holds only in-frame clones and misses some; the assay was immunoSEQ multiplex PCR. The sample holds 82,000 or so clones, approximately 90% seen once. The sequencing sample was made of PBMCs or T cells enriched from blood (not recorded which). These receptors were collected from a woman in her 50s with acute COVID-19. CDR3s include the opening cysteine and the closing phenylalanine or tryptophan. The D gene is left open where the match is weak. Rows may omit the clone size; those that give it use once, few, many or a size class.

cdr3_nt: TGTGCCAGCAGCTTGGGAGCATCTGACACTGAAGCTTTCTTT
cdr3_aa: CASSLGASDTEAFF
d_call: NA
clone_size: NA
v_call: TRBV5-5
j_call: TRBJ1-1

cdr3_nt: TGTGCCAGCAGTGACGGACAGGGCTCACCCCTCCACTTT
cdr3_aa: CASSDGQGSPLHF
d_call: TRBD1
clone_size: NA
v_call: TRBV28
j_call: TRBJ1-6

cdr3_nt: TGTGCCAGTAGGGGCCAGTATCAAGAGACCCAGTACTTC
cdr3_aa: CASRGQYQETQYF
d_call: NA
clone_size: NA
v_call: TRBV19
j_call: TRBJ2-5

cdr3_nt: TGTGCCAGCAGCTACCTAGACCCGCGGGATGGCTACACCTTC
cdr3_aa: CASSYLDPRDGYTF
d_call: NA
clone_size: NA
v_call: TRBV5-5
j_call: TRBJ1-2

cdr3_nt: TGTGCCAGCAGTTTCCGAGCAGACAGCTACGAGCAGTACTTC
cdr3_aa: CASSFRADSYEQYF
d_call: NA
clone_size: NA
v_call: TRBV27
j_call: TRBJ2-7

cdr3_nt: TGTGCCAGCAGCTTCCAGGGGAATCAGCCCCAGCATTTT
cdr3_aa: CASSFQGNQPQHF
d_call: NA
clone_size: NA
v_call: TRBV11-3
j_call: TRBJ1-5

cdr3_nt: TGTGCCAGTAGTATCGCCGGGGAGCTGTTTTTT
cdr3_aa: CASSIAGELFF
d_call: NA
clone_size: NA
v_call: TRBV19
j_call: TRBJ2-2

cdr3_nt: TGCGCCAGCAGCCCCGGGAGTGGAGGTACGCAGTATTTT
cdr3_aa: CASSPGSGGTQYF
d_call: NA
clone_size: NA
v_call: TRBV5-1
j_call: TRBJ2-3

cdr3_nt: TGTGCCAGCAGCTTAGTCCAGGCTGCAGAAAAACTGTTTTTT
cdr3_aa: CASSLVQAAEKLFF
d_call: NA
clone_size: NA
v_call: TRBV7-9
j_call: TRBJ1-4

cdr3_nt: TGCGCCAGCAGCTCAGGGACAGGGGCGTTGAACACTGAAGCTTTCTTT
cdr3_aa: CASSSGTGALNTEAFF
d_call: TRBD1
clone_size: NA
v_call: TRBV5-1
j_call: TRBJ1-1

cdr3_nt: TGTGCCAGCAGTTTAAATAGAGGTGAGCAGTTCTTC
cdr3_aa: CASSLNRGEQFF
d_call: NA
clone_size: NA
v_call: TRBV11-1
j_call: TRBJ2-1

cdr3_nt: TGTGCCAGCAGTTTACCTCAGGGGCAATACACCTTC
cdr3_aa: CASSLPQGQYTF
d_call: NA
clone_size: NA
v_call: TRBV28
j_call: TRBJ1-2

cdr3_nt: TGTGCCACCAGTGATGTTGGGACAGGGGGCACAGATACGCAGTATTTT
cdr3_aa: CATSDVGTGGTDTQYF
d_call: TRBD1
clone_size: NA
v_call: TRBV24-1
j_call: TRBJ2-3

cdr3_nt: TGTGCCAGCACCTACGCGCGGGTGGAGAACACCGGGGAGCTGTTTTTT
cdr3_aa: CASTYARVENTGELFF
d_call: NA
clone_size: NA
v_call: TRBV2
j_call: TRBJ2-2

cdr3_nt: TGTGCCAGCAGTACCGGGACAGGGAATCAGCCCCAGCATTTT
cdr3_aa: CASSTGTGNQPQHF
d_call: TRBD1
clone_size: NA
v_call: TRBV6-5
j_call: TRBJ1-5

cdr3_nt: TGTGCCAGCAGCGCACAGGTTAACTATGGCTACACCTTC
cdr3_aa: CASSAQVNYGYTF
d_call: NA
clone_size: NA
v_call: TRBV9
j_call: TRBJ1-2

cdr3_nt: TGTGCCAGCAGTTTGTTCATCGGGATTAACTATGGCTACACCTTC
cdr3_aa: CASSLFIGINYGYTF
d_call: NA
clone_size: NA
v_call: TRBV28
j_call: TRBJ1-2

cdr3_nt: TGTGCCAGCAGTGAATACGGGGACACTGAAGCTTTCTTT
cdr3_aa: CASSEYGDTEAFF
d_call: NA
clone_size: NA
v_call: TRBV25-1
j_call: TRBJ1-1

cdr3_nt: TGTGCCACCAGCAGCCTCAGGGGGGATACTGAAGCTTTCTTT
cdr3_aa: CATSSLRGDTEAFF
d_call: TRBD1
clone_size: NA
v_call: TRBV15
j_call: TRBJ1-1

cdr3_nt: TGTGCCAGCAGGGATACAGGGGGCTACGGATATAATTCACCCCTCCACTTT
cdr3_aa: CASRDTGGYGYNSPLHF
d_call: TRBD1
clone_size: NA
v_call: TRBV2
j_call: TRBJ1-6

cdr3_nt: TGTGCCAGCAGCCAAGGGGAGGTCCTCTCTGGAAACACCATATATTTT
cdr3_aa: CASSQGEVLSGNTIYF
d_call: NA
clone_size: NA
v_call: TRBV4-2
j_call: TRBJ1-3

cdr3_nt: TGTGCCAGCAGCTTGGTTCGACAGGGGAATCAGCCCCAGCATTTT
cdr3_aa: CASSLVRQGNQPQHF
d_call: TRBD1
clone_size: NA
v_call: TRBV5-8
j_call: TRBJ1-5

cdr3_nt: TGTGCCAGTAGTATGCAGGGGGAATACTATGGCTACACCTTC
cdr3_aa: CASSMQGEYYGYTF
d_call: TRBD1
clone_size: NA
v_call: TRBV19
j_call: TRBJ1-2

cdr3_nt: TGTGCCAGCAGTCTCATGGGGGGGCAGGTGAACACTGAAGCTTTCTTT
cdr3_aa: CASSLMGGQVNTEAFF
d_call: NA
clone_size: NA
v_call: TRBV27
j_call: TRBJ1-1

cdr3_nt: TGTGCCAGCAAGGAGGGGACGAACACTGAAGCTTTCTTT
cdr3_aa: CASKEGTNTEAFF
d_call: NA
clone_size: NA
v_call: TRBV2
j_call: TRBJ1-1

cdr3_nt: TGTGCCAGCAGCGTAGCCTTCAGGGTGACTAGCGGGAGTATGAATGAGCAGTTCTTC
cdr3_aa: CASSVAFRVTSGSMNEQFF
d_call: TRBD2
clone_size: NA
v_call: TRBV9
j_call: TRBJ2-1

cdr3_nt: TGCAGAGGATTGATACGGGACAGGGCTCCCTACGAGCAGTACTTC
cdr3_aa: CRGLIRDRAPYEQYF
d_call: TRBD1
clone_size: NA
v_call: TRBV29-1
j_call: TRBJ2-7

cdr3_nt: TGTGCCAGCCGAGGGAGTGCGGGAGTCTACAATGAGCAGTTCTTC
cdr3_aa: CASRGSAGVYNEQFF
d_call: TRBD2
clone_size: NA
v_call: TRBV27
j_call: TRBJ2-1

cdr3_nt: TGTGCCAGCAGTCCCGATTCGAGTCAGCCCCAGCATTTT
cdr3_aa: CASSPDSSQPQHF
d_call: NA
clone_size: NA
v_call: TRBV6-6
j_call: TRBJ1-5

cdr3_nt: TGCGCCAGCAGCTTGGGAGGGTCGCTCTCTGGAAACACCATATATTTT
cdr3_aa: CASSLGGSLSGNTIYF
d_call: NA
clone_size: NA
v_call: TRBV5-1
j_call: TRBJ1-3

cdr3_nt: TGTGCCAGCAGCGGGGAATATAGCAATCAGCCCCAGCATTTT
cdr3_aa: CASSGEYSNQPQHF
d_call: NA
clone_size: NA
v_call: TRBV6-5
j_call: TRBJ1-5

cdr3_nt: TGTGCCAGCAGGGGACTATTACCGGATGAGCAGTTCTTC
cdr3_aa: CASRGLLPDEQFF
d_call: TRBD2
clone_size: NA
v_call: TRBV2
j_call: TRBJ2-1

cdr3_nt: TGTGCCAGCGACAAAATGAACACTGAAGCTTTCTTT
cdr3_aa: CASDKMNTEAFF
d_call: NA
clone_size: NA
v_call: TRBV7-9
j_call: TRBJ1-1

cdr3_nt: TGTGCCATCAAGGGGGAAATGAACACTGAAGCTTTCTTT
cdr3_aa: CAIKGEMNTEAFF
d_call: NA
clone_size: NA
v_call: TRBV6-5
j_call: TRBJ1-1

cdr3_nt: TGTGCCTGGAGAAGGAGGGTGGCCTCCTATAATTCACCCCTCCACTTT
cdr3_aa: CAWRRRVASYNSPLHF
d_call: NA
clone_size: NA
v_call: TRBV30
j_call: TRBJ1-6

cdr3_nt: TGTGCCAGCAGCCAAGATCTAGGATCCTACAATGAGCAGTTCTTC
cdr3_aa: CASSQDLGSYNEQFF
d_call: NA
clone_size: NA
v_call: TRBV3-1/TRBV3-2
j_call: TRBJ2-1

cdr3_nt: TGTGCCAGCAGCGTAGCCGACAACCCTGGAAACACCATATATTTT
cdr3_aa: CASSVADNPGNTIYF
d_call: NA
clone_size: once
v_call: TRBV9
j_call: TRBJ1-3

cdr3_nt: TGTGCCAGCAGTTCCGGACAGGGGTACACTGAAGCTTTCTTT
cdr3_aa: CASSSGQGYTEAFF
d_call: TRBD1
clone_size: NA
v_call: TRBV28
j_call: TRBJ1-1

cdr3_nt: TGTGCCAGCAGTAGCTTGATGGGTCGACGCTATGGCTACACCTTC
cdr3_aa: CASSSLMGRRYGYTF
d_call: NA
clone_size: NA
v_call: TRBV11-2
j_call: TRBJ1-2

cdr3_nt: TGCAGCGTGATTTCAGGGGATCTTTCCTATGGCTACACCTTC
cdr3_aa: CSVISGDLSYGYTF
d_call: NA
clone_size: NA
v_call: TRBV29-1
j_call: TRBJ1-2

cdr3_nt: TGTGCCAGCAGCTTGGGACAGGGGTTTTATGGCTACACCTTC
cdr3_aa: CASSLGQGFYGYTF
d_call: TRBD1
clone_size: NA
v_call: TRBV5-8
j_call: TRBJ1-2